Each of the 12 T cell receptor beta chains below was sequenced from the same sample in a study of cytomegalovirus exposure and HLA in healthy donors. Using immunoSEQ multiplex PCR, the repertoire was profiled, and TCRdb retains in-frame clones only, with some absent. The sample carries roughly 200,000 clones, 80% to 85% recorded once. The sequenced material came from PBMCs. The origin of the receptors is a woman younger than 45 in good health and CMV-seronegative.

The chain has TRBV12-2 and TRBJ2-7; TRBD1 was called by the table and not checked on the DNA. TRBV12-2 is given as a pseudogene. The CDR3 extends over 15 amino acids. CDR3 nucleotide sequence: TGTGCAAGTCGCTTACGAGGACAGGGATTATACGAGCAGTACTTC. Protein product: CASRLRGQGLYEQYF.

This clone was counted once. The chain employs TRBV28 and TRBJ1-2, with D perhaps matching TRBD1 (6 bases). Between the trimmed V and J ends, which lost 5 bases and 4 bases, there was a span of 20 bases. From germline, CDR1 is MDHEN and CDR2 SYDVKM. This CDR3 comprises 16 residues. CDR3: CASSPPGGLISYGYTF. The DNA for the CDR3 is TGTGCCAGCAGTCCCCCGGGGGGCCTAATTTCCTATGGCTACACCTTC.

CDR3 sequence (DNA): TGTGCCAGCAGGCGGACAGGTGGGAACACCGGGGAGCTGTTTTTT. Translating gives CASRRTGGNTGELFF. The chain is built from TRBV6-5 and TRBJ2-2, with 7 bases lining up with TRBD1. CDR1 is MNHEY, CDR2 SVGAGI, per germline. J gave up 1 base and V 6 bases, and 5 bases lay outside the gene matches. The CDR3 has 15 amino acids.

V gene TRBV28 combines with J gene TRBJ2-7, with D perhaps TRBD2 (6 bases). The V end lost 6 bases, the J end lost 2 bases, and 23 bases lay between the germline ends. The CDR3 totals 17 residues. Germline CDR1 MDHEN, CDR2 SYDVKM. CDR3 protein: CASRDRLGGLMPYEQYF. The CDR3 DNA is TGTGCCAGCAGGGACCGACTCGGGGGACTGATGCCCTACGAGCAGTACTTC.

V and J are TRBV11-2 and TRBJ2-1; 8 nucleotides align to TRBD1. Germline V lookup: CDR1 SGHAT, CDR2 FQNNGV. This CDR3 has 18 residues. Trimming took 1 base from V and 4 from J; bases not matched to a gene: 12. CDR3 in DNA: TGTGCCAGCAGCTTAGCGCCCCTTGGGGACAGGAAGTACAATGAGCAGTTCTTC. Protein sequence: CASSLAPLGDRKYNEQFF.

This chain uses TRBV5-1 with TRBJ1-5; the match to TRBD1 covers 7 bases. The CDR3 totals 14 residues. The V gene's germline CDR1 is SGHRS and CDR2 YFSETQ. The V and J ends lost 4 bases and 6 bases, in that order; junction bases with no gene match: 7. The CDR3 sequence is CASSQGTAGQPQHF. Here the CDR3 DNA reads TGCGCCAGCAGCCAAGGGACAGCGGGTCAGCCCCAGCATTTT. Combining the CDR3 with reference TRBV5-1 and TRBJ1-5 gives the whole variable domain KAGVTQTPRYLIKTRGQQVTLSCSPISGHRSVSWYQQTPGQGLQFLFEYFSETQRNKGNFPGRFSGRQFSNSRSEMNVSTLELGDSALYLCASSQGTAGQPQHFGDGTRLSIL.

This rearrangement joins TRBV30 to TRBJ2-2, with 10 bases identical to TRBD2. The CDR3 consists of 14 residues. Germline V gene lookup returns CDR1 GTSNPN and CDR2 SVGIG (reference sequence). Losses at the gene ends were 6 bases for V and 6 bases for J; bases not matched to a gene: 7. CDR3 coding DNA: TGTGCCTGCCCTAGCGGGAGAACCGCCGGGGAGCTGTTTTTT. Its protein product is CACPSGRTAGELFF.

The chain recombines TRBV5-8 with TRBJ2-5; a weak D match, TRBD2 (6 bases). Trimming left V 0 bases short and J 5 bases short, with 8 bases between. This CDR3 region has 13 residues. CDR1 SGHTS and CDR2 YDEGEE come from the germline V gene. The CDR3: CASSLAGLETQYF. DNA for the CDR3: TGTGCCAGCAGCTTGGCGGGACTTGAGACCCAGTACTTC.

J is TRBJ1-4 and V is TRBV7-3; D is possibly TRBD1 (5 bases). Germline V CDR1 and CDR2: SGHTA, FQGTGA. Between the trimmed V and J ends, which lost 2 bases and 2 bases, there was a span of 12 bases. CDR3 length: 16 amino acids. The CDR3 nucleotides are TGTGCCAGCAGCTTACAGGGCCCCGGGACTAATGAAAAACTGTTTTTT. It encodes CASSLQGPGTNEKLFF. Full variable domain (missing parts from reference TRBV7-3 and TRBJ1-4): GAGVSQTPSNKVTEKGKYVELRCDPISGHTALYWYRQSLGQGPEFLIYFQGTGAADDSGLPNDRFFAVRPEGSVSTLKIQRTERGDSAVYLCASSLQGPGTNEKLFFGSGTQLSVL.

This clone was seen once. This rearrangement joins TRBV5-6 to TRBJ2-7; TRBD1 agrees at 8 bases. With V trimmed by 4 bases and J by 1 base, 10 bases remained unmatched. Germline CDR1 is SGHDT and CDR2 is YYEEEE. CDR3 length: 16 residues. The CDR3 nucleotides read TGTGCCAGCAGCCGCGGGACAGGATCCCTTTCCTACGAGCAGTACTTC. It is translated as CASSRGTGSLSYEQYF.

The V and J genes are TRBV25-1 and TRBJ2-7; D gene uncertain. Germline V gives CDR1 MGHDK, CDR2 SYGVNS. CDR3 size: 16 residues. V lost 1 base, J lost 2 bases, and 15 bases lay in between. The CDR3 region is CASSESARNYPYEQYF. CDR3 DNA: TGTGCCAGCAGTGAATCCGCCAGAAACTACCCCTACGAGCAGTACTTC.

This sequence joins TRBV6-6 and TRBJ2-7; 7 positions match TRBD1. The CDR3 runs to 14 residues. The germline gives CDR1 MNHNY, CDR2 SVGAGI (reference sequence). V lost 8 bases to trimming and J lost 3 bases; unmatched junction nucleotides: 10. The CDR3 sequence: CASAKPPGGYEQYF. The CDR3 DNA is TGTGCCAGCGCAAAGCCGCCAGGGGGCTACGAGCAGTACTTC.